The rows below give T cell receptor beta chains drawn from one sample of a study of shared clonotypes between healthy human individuals. Data came from immunoSEQ multiplex PCR; TCRdb stores just in-frame clones and leaves some out. The sample has about 110,000 clones; under 70% are singletons. Sequencing was carried out using memory CD8+ T cells sorted from blood. These receptors all stem from a woman younger than 45 in good health. Both conserved end residues are trimmed from each CDR3. A D gene is named only where the DNA matches it firmly.

CDR3: ASSLASLNEQF
V: TRBV7-8
D: NA
J: TRBJ2-1

CDR3: ASSYFNTGELF
V: TRBV28
D: NA
J: TRBJ2-2

CDR3: ASSQVPAGGGSYEQY
V: TRBV4-1
D: TRBD2
J: NA

CDR3: ASSQDVWTGFSEQY
V: TRBV4-2
D: TRBD1
J: TRBJ2-7

CDR3: ASSLGTGPQETQY
V: TRBV7-7
D: TRBD1
J: TRBJ2-5

CDR3: ASSQDREQITDTQY
V: TRBV4-2
D: NA
J: TRBJ2-3

CDR3: ASSDFQEAF
V: TRBV10-2
D: NA
J: TRBJ1-1

CDR3: ASSPVTGPQSGEQY
V: TRBV4-1
D: NA
J: TRBJ2-5

CDR3: ASSARLAGGTYEQY
V: TRBV27
D: TRBD2
J: TRBJ2-7

CDR3: ASSSDYTTNEKLF
V: TRBV7-9
D: NA
J: TRBJ1-4

CDR3: ASSLNPGQGADTQY
V: TRBV5-6
D: TRBD1
J: TRBJ2-3

CDR3: ASSDRQGEFVDTQY
V: TRBV18
D: TRBD1
J: TRBJ2-3

CDR3: ATSREQGGGELF
V: TRBV15
D: NA
J: TRBJ2-2

CDR3: ASSLRPASSYEQY
V: TRBV28
D: NA
J: TRBJ2-7

CDR3: ASSDTAGQGSYEQY
V: TRBV25-1
D: TRBD1
J: TRBJ2-7

CDR3: SVEGGHYEQY
V: TRBV29-1
D: NA
J: NA

CDR3: ASRRTGGLAGETDTQY
V: TRBV14
D: TRBD2
J: TRBJ2-3

CDR3: ASSLIGAYEQY
V: TRBV4-2
D: NA
J: TRBJ2-7

CDR3: ASSLGQGTGGYT
V: TRBV28
D: TRBD1
J: TRBJ1-2

CDR3: ASSRSGRGDADTQY
V: TRBV10-1
D: TRBD2
J: TRBJ2-3

CDR3: ASSSQGGAYSNQPQH
V: TRBV5-5
D: TRBD1
J: TRBJ1-5

CDR3: ASSRDSYNEQF
V: TRBV5-6
D: NA
J: TRBJ2-1

CDR3: ASTQTSSGISYEQY
V: TRBV28
D: TRBD2
J: TRBJ2-7